In this sample, the clone carrying this T cell receptor (beta chain) turned up once. Following autologous stem cell transplantation, relapse occurred in every patient, and exposure to brentuximab vedotin varied. This entry is derived from a study of PD-1 blockade in classical Hodgkin lymphoma. V trimming: 6 bases; J trimming: 4 bases; junction bases outside the gene matches: 8. The CDR3 is 16 amino acids. Germline V gene data show CDR1 as MNHNY and CDR2 as SVGAGI (reference sequence). Profiling relied on immunoSEQ multiplex PCR, and the TCRdb table lists in-frame clones only, not all of them. The sample has 45,000 to 50,000 clones; about 78% are singletons.

Sequencing used peripheral blood mononuclear cells (PBMCs), obtained before the second cycle of nivolumab. The TCR comes from a human donor with classical Hodgkin lymphoma. The V gene is TRBV6-6, the J gene TRBJ2-1; 11 bases align to TRBD2. DNA of the CDR3: TGTGCCAGCAGCCCCCCAGTAGCGGGAGGGTACAATGAGCAGTTCTTC. Translated, it gives CASSPPVAGGYNEQFF.